This TCR beta chain comes out of a study of cytomegalovirus exposure and HLA in healthy donors. This clone was found a few times. This CDR3 spans 15 amino acids. Germline CDR1 ENHRY, CDR2 SYGVKD. With 4 bases removed from V and 6 bases from J, the gap between germline ends came to 16 bases. The PCR made use of 60 Vbeta and 13 Jbeta primers. TCRdb's copy holds only in-frame clones and misses some; the assay was immunoSEQ multiplex PCR. The repertoire has around 71,000 clones, around 66% of them found once; the top ten carry 12% to 15%. The sequence derives from a male donor in good health and CMV-seropositive. The chain recombines TRBV10-3 with TRBJ2-1, with D possibly matching TRBD1 (6 bases). Source material: PBMCs. The CDR3 DNA follows: TGTGCCATCAGTGTGGTAGCGCAGGGGACCAATGAGCAGTTCTTC. Protein sequence: CAISVVAQGTNEQFF.